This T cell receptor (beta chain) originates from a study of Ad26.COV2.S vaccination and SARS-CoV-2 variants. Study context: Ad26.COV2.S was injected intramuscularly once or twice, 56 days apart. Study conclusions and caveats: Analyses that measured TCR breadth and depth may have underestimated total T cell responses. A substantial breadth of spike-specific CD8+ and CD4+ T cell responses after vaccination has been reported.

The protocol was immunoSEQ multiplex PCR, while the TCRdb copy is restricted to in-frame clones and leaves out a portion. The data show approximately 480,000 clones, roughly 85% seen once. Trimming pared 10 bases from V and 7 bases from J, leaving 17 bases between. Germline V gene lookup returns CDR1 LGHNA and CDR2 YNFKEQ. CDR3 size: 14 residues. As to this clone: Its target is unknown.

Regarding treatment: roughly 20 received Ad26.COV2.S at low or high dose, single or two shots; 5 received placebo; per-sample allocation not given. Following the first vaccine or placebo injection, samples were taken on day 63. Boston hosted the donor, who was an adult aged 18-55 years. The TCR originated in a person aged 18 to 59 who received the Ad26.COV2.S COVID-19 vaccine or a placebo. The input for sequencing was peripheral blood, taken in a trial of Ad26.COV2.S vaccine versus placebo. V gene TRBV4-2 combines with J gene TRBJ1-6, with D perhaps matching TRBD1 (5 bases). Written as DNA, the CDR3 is TGTGCCATCAGGAGGGACGGAGCAAATTCACCCCTCCACTTT. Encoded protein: CAIRRDGANSPLHF.